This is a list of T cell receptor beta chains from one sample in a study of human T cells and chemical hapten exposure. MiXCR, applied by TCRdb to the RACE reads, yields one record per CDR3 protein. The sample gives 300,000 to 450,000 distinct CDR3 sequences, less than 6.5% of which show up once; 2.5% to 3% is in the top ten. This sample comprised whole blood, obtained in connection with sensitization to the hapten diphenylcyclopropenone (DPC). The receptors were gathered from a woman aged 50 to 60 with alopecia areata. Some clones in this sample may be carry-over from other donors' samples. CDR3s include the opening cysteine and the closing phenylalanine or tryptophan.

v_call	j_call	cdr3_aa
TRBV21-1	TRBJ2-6	CASSKKTGPSGANVLTF
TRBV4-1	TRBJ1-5	CASSQVTGQLGQPQHF
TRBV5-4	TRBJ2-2	CASSWETSGGSTGELFF
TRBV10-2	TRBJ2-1	CATLRLAGDSYNEQFF
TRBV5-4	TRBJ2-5	CASSLGWKETQYF
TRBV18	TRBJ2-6	CASSPRWGSMSSGANVLTF
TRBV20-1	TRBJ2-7	CSATTRTSGRPEQYF
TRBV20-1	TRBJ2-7	CSAVREGPYEQYF
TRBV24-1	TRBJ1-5	CATSDPSGDSDQPQHF
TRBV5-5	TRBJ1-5	CASSLDRARYSNQPQHF
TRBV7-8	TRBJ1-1	CASSSSGQGLNTEAFF
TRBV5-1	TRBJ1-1	CASSVGQTEAFF
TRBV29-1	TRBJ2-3	CSVPGPVENTQYF
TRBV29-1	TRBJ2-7	CSVDQEVNYEQYF
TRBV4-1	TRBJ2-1	CASSQDSSTLEQFF
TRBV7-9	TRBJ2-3	CALRSGSDTQYF
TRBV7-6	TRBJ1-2	CASSHYQGADGYTF
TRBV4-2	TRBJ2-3	CASSQPGLPDTQYF
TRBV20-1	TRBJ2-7	CSARNPQGREEQYF
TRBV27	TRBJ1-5	CASSPNAGGKQPQHF
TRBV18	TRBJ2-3	CASSPVQSSTDTQYF
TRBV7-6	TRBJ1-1	CASSSGQGANTEAFF
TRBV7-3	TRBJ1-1	CASSPGLANTEAFF
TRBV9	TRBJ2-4	CASSVGWGKNIQYF
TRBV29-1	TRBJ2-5	CSAAGLIAGQETQYF
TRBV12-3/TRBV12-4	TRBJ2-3	CASRIAGGTDTQYF
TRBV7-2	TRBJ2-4	CASSLEGSLAKNIQYF
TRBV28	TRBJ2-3	CASSPTAVGGTDTQYF
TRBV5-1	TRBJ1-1	CASSLEGTEAFF
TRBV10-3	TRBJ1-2	CAISGDRNYGYTF
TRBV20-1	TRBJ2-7	CSAGGTSGTYEQYF
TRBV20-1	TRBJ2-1	CSASRLAGGRSYNEQFF
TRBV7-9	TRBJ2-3	CASSLPAGFSTDTQYF
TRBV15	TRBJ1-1	CATSLRGGLDTEAFF
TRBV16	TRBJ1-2	CASSQSTVEGYTF
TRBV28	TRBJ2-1	CATRRGNEHFF
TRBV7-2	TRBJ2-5	CASSSYRSGAGTQYF
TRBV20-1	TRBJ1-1	CSARDPFTFEAFF
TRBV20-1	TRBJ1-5	CSARVTGGGQPQHF
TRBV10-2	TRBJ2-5	CASSEPGVQETQYF
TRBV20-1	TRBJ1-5	CSASWSGGGLGNQPQHF
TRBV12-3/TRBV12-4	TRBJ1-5	CASSPGRLNQPQHF
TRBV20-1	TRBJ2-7	CSASPYAGTGTEQYF
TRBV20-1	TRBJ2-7	CSARDRGQYDEQYF
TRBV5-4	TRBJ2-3	CASSHTSGGKDTQYF
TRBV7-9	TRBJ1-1	CASSLTGQGDAEAFF
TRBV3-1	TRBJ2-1	CASRIEAGPHNEQFF
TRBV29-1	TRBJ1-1	CSVEDSKNTEAFF
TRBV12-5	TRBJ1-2	CASGQTVTGLGYGYTF
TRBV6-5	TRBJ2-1	CASSYPSGRNYNEQFF